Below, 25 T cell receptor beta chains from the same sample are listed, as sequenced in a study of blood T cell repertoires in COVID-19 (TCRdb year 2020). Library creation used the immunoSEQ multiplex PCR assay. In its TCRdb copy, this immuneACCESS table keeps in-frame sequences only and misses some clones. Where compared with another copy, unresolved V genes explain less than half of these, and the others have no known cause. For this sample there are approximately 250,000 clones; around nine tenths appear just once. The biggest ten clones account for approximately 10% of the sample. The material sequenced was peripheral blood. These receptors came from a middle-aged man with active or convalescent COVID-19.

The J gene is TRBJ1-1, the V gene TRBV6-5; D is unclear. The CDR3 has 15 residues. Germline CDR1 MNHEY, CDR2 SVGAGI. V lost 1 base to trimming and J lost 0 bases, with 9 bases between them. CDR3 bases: TGTGCCAGCAGTTACTTTGAGGGCATGAACACTGAAGCTTTCTTT. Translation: CASSYFEGMNTEAFF.

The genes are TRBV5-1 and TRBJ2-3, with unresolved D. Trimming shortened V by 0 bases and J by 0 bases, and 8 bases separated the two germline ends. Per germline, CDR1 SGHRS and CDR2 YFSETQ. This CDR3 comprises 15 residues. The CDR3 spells CASSLAGDSTDTQYF. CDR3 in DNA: TGCGCCAGCAGCTTGGCCGGAGACAGCACAGATACGCAGTATTTT.

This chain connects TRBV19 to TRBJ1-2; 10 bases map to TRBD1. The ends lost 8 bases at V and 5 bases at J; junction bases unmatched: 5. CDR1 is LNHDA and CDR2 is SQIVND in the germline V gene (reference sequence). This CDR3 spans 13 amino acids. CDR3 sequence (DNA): TGTGCCAGTTGGGACAGGGGAATATATGGCTACACCTTC. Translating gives CASWDRGIYGYTF.

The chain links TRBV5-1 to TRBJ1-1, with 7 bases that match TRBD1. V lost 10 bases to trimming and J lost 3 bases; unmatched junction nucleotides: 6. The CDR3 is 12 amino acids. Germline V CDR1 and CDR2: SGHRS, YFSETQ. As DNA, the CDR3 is TGCGCCCCCCAGGGACAGCACACTGAAGCTTTCTTT. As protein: CAPQGQHTEAFF.

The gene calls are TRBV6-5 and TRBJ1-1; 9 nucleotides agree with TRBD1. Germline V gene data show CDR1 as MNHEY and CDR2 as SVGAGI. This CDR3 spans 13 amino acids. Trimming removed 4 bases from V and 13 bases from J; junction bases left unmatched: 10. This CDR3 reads CASSSEAYRGLFF. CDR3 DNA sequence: TGTGCCAGCAGTTCGGAGGCGTACAGGGGGCTTTTCTTT.

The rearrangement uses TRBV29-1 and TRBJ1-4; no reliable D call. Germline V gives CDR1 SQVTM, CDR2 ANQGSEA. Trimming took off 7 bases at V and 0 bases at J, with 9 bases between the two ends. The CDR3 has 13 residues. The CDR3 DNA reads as TGCAGCGGCAGTGGTCCAACTAATGAAAAACTGTTTTTT. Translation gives CSGSGPTNEKLFF.

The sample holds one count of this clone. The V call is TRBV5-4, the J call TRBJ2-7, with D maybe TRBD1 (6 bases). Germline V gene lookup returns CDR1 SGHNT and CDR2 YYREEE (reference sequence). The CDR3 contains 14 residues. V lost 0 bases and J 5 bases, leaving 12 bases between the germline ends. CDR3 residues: CASSLDPGADEQYF. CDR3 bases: TGTGCCAGCAGCTTGGATCCAGGGGCCGACGAGCAGTACTTC.

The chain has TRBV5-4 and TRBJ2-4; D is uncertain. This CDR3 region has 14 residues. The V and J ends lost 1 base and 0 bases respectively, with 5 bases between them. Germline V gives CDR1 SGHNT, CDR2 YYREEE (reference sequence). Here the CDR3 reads CASSLQLAKNIQYF. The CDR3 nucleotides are TGTGCCAGCAGCTTGCAACTAGCCAAAAACATTCAGTACTTC.

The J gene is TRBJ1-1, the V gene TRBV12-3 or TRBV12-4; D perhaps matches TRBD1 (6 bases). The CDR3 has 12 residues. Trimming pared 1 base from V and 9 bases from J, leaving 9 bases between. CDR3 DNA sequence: TGTGCCAGCAGTTTAGTCGGGGGGCAAGCTTTCTTT. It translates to CASSLVGGQAFF.

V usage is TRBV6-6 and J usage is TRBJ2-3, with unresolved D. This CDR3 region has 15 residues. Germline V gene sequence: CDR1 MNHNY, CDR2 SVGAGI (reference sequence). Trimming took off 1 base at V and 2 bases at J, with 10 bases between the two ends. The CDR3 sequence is CASSYLAVDTDTQYF. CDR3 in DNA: TGTGCCAGCAGTTACTTGGCAGTTGACACAGATACGCAGTATTTT.

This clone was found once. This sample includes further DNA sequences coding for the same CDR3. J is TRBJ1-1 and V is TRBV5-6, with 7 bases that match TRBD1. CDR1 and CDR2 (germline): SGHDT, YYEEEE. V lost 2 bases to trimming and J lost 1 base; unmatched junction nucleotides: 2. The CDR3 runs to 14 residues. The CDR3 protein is CASSFGQANTEAFF. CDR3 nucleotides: TGTGCCAGCAGCTTCGGACAGGCGAACACTGAAGCTTTCTTT.

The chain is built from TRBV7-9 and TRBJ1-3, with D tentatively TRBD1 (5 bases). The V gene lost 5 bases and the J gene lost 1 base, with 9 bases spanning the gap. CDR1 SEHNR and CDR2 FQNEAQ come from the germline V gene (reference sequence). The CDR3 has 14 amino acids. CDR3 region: CASSTQGSGNTIYF. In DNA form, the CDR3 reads TGTGCCAGCAGCACGCAGGGTTCTGGAAACACCATATATTTT.

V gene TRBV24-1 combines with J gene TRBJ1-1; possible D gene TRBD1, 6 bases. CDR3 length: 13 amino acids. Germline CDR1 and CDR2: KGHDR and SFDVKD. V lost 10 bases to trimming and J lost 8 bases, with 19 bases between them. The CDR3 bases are TGTGCCACAAGCAAACAGGGTTTTGAGGAAGCTTTCTTT. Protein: CATSKQGFEEAFF.

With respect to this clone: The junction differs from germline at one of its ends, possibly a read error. The CDR3 nucleotides are TGTGCCAGCAGCCAAGAAGTTACGGGGAACGCTGAAGCTTTCTTT. This codes for CASSQEVTGNAEAFF. V and J are TRBV14 and TRBJ1-1; unclear D gene. The germline gives CDR1 SGHDN, CDR2 FVKESK. The CDR3 has 15 amino acids.

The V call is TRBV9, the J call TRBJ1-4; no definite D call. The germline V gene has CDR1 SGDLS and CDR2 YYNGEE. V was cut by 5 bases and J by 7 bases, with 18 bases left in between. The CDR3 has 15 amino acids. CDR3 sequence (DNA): TGTGCCAGCAGTGCAGAGGAGTCAGCGGGTGAAAAACTGTTTTTT. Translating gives CASSAEESAGEKLFF. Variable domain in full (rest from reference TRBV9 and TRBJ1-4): DSGVTQTPKHLITATGQRVTLRCSPRSGDLSVYWYQQSLDQGLQFLIQYYNGEERAKGNILERFSAQQFPDLHSELNLSSLELGDSALYFCASSAEESAGEKLFFGSGTQLSVL.

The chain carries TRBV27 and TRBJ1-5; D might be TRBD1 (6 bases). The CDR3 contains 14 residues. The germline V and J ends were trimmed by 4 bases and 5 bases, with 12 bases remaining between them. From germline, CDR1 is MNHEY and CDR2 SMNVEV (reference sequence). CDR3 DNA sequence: TGTGCCAGCAGTTCAGCCAGGGGATATCAGCCCCAGCATTTT. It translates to CASSSARGYQPQHF.

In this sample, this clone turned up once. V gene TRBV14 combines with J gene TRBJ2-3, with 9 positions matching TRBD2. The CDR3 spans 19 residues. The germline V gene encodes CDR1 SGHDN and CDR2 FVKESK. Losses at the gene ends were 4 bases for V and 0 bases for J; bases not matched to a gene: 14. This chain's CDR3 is CASSPSFHSGGLSTDTQYF. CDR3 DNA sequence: TGTGCCAGCAGCCCTTCCTTCCATAGCGGGGGACTAAGCACAGATACGCAGTATTTT.

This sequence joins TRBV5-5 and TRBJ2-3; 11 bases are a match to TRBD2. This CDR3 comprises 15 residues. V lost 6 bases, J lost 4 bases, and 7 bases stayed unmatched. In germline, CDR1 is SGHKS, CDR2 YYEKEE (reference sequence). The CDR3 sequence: CASTLAGGAADTQYF. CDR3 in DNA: TGTGCCAGCACGCTAGCGGGAGGAGCGGCAGATACGCAGTATTTT. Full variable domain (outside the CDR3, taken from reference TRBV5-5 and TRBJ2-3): DAGVTQSPTHLIKTRGQQVTLRCSPISGHKSVSWYQQVLGQGPQFIFQYYEKEERGRGNFPDRFSARQFPNYSSELNVNALLLGDSALYLCASTLAGGAADTQYFGPGTRLTVL.

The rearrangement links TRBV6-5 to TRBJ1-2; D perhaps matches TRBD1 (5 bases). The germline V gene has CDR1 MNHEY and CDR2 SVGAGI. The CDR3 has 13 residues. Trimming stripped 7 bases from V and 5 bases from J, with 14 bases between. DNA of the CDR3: TGTGCCAGCATTGCACAGGAAGGGTATGGCTACACCTTC. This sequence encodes CASIAQEGYGYTF.

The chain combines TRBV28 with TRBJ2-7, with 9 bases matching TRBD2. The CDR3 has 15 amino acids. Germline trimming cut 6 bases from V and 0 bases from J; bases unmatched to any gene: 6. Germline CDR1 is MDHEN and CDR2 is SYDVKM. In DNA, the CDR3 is TGTGCCAGCAGCCCCGGAGCGGGGGGCTCCTACGAGCAGTACTTC. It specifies CASSPGAGGSYEQYF.

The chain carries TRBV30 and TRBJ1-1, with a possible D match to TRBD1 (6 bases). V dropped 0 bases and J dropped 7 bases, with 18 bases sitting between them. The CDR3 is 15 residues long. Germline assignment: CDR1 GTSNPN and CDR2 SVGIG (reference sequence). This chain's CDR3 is CAWSVLGRGLGEAFF. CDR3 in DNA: TGTGCCTGGAGTGTACTTGGCAGGGGCCTCGGTGAAGCTTTCTTT. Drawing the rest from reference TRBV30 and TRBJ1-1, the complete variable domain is SQTIHQWPATLVQPVGSPLSLECTVEGTSNPNLYWYRQAAGRGLQLLFYSVGIGQISSEVPQNLSASRPQDRQFILSSKKLLLSDSGFYLCAWSVLGRGLGEAFFGQGTRLTVV.

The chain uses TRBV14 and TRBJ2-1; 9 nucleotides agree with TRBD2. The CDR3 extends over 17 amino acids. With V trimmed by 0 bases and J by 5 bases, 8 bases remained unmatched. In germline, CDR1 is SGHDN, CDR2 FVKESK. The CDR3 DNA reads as TGTGCCAGCAGCCAAGATCTAATTAGCGGGAGAGACAATGAGCAGTTCTTC. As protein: CASSQDLISGRDNEQFF.

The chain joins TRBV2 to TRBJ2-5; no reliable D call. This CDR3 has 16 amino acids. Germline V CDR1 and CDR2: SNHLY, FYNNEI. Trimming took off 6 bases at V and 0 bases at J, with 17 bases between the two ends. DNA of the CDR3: TGTGCCAGCAGCCCGCCAGACTCCCCGTACCAAGAGACCCAGTACTTC. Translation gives CASSPPDSPYQETQYF.

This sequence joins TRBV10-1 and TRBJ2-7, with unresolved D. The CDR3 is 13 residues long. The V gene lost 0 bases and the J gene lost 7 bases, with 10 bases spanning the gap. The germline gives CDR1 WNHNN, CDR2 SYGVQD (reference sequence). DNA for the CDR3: TGCGCCAGCAGTGAGTCGACTTCCGAGGAGCAGTACTTC. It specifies CASSESTSEEQYF.

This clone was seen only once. The CDR3 sequence: CASSLSAASNSFLTF. The CDR3 nucleotides read TGTGCCAGCAGTTTAAGTGCGGCAAGTAATTCTTTCCTGACTTTC. J is TRBJ2-6 and V is TRBV27; D is undetermined. Germline V gene sequence: CDR1 MNHEY, CDR2 SMNVEV (reference sequence). There are 15 residues in the CDR3. The V end lost 2 bases, the J end lost 14 bases, and 19 bases lay between the germline ends.